This paragraph covers one T cell receptor beta chain sequence. Its antigen is unknown. The germline V and J ends were trimmed by 2 bases and 9 bases, with 9 bases remaining between them. This CDR3 comprises 12 residues. Looked up from germline, CDR1 is SGHNT and CDR2 is YYREEE (reference sequence). This sample stems from a study of blood T cells in healthy people across ages. Regarding the study as a whole: Diversity was estimated from one million T cells, and these estimates were considered underestimates. Naive and antigen-experienced cells could not be conclusively compared, given unsorted PBMCs.

Alongside a J-beta primer mix, a sample-barcoded 5' primer served in a second PCR lasting roughly 6 to 12 cycles. A template-switch adaptor containing 12 random nucleotides labeled each cDNA molecule. TCRdb re-derived calls from the 5' RACE reads in MiXCR, one entry per CDR3 protein. The data contain about 1.6 million distinct CDR3 sequences, about 35% of them singletons. Extractions gave at least 5.5 micrograms of total RNA per sample. V gene TRBV5-4 combines with J gene TRBJ2-1; D is perhaps TRBD2 (5 bases). The sequenced sample consisted of blood. The clonotype was recovered from a woman aged 25 to 39 in good health. This chain's CDR3 is CASSFQAGEQFF. The CDR3 DNA sequence: TGTGCCAGCAGCTTTCAGGCGGGTGAGCAGTTCTTC.